The rows below give T cell receptor beta chains drawn from one sample of a study of blood T cell repertoires in COVID-19. Measured with immunoSEQ multiplex PCR; TCRdb has only the in-frame clones, and not every one. Of about 210,000 clones detected, roughly 90% appear once; the ten largest clones hold more than 1.5%. The sequencing sample was made of peripheral blood. These receptors originate from a man aged 65 to 85 with acute or convalescent COVID-19. Both conserved end residues are part of each CDR3. The order of the fields is CDR3 length, V gene, CDR3 protein.

14 | TRBV19 | CATKPGTGNQPQHF
14 | TRBV3-1/TRBV3-2 | CASSRRTGVSPLHF
16 | TRBV19 | CASTQGAELAKNIQYF
16 | TRBV19 | CASSTYRDSLFYGYTF
14 | TRBV19 | CASSIRGLNTEAFF
12 | TRBV5-6 | CASSLRGEKLFF
14 | TRBV27 | CASSLSSRIGEQYF
12 | TRBV2 | CASTGQGNIQYF
18 | TRBV27 | CASSQRTSGRRFPGELFF
13 | TRBV29-1 | CSVVDPGTYEQYF
15 | TRBV25-1 | CASRETGTLLAPLHF
16 | TRBV2 | CACHTSDRLNTGELFF
12 | TRBV19 | CASSIVASAPVF
15 | TRBV18 | CASSPPNIRGTEAFF
14 | TRBV28 | CASSFGGISEKLFF
14 | TRBV11-1 | CASSLGRGFGEQYF
16 | TRBV10-3 | CAISKNYRASDNEQFF
14 | TRBV7-3 | CASSSSVGGNEQFF
15 | TRBV5-5 | CASSFWGGTNQPQHF
14 | TRBV29-1 | CSVEEDRDGDTQYF
15 | TRBV7-2 | CASSLAGGSGNEQYF
15 | TRBV5-1 | CASSLLAGARNEQFF
15 | TRBV5-8 | CASSLAGGTNYEQYF
16 | TRBV28 | CASSPGAGSSYNEQFF
15 | TRBV7-9 | CASSSEKTHGDGYTF
16 | TRBV27 | CASSPYGDRLYNEQFF